This T cell receptor beta chain was profiled in a study of T cell responses to AZD1222 COVID-19 vaccine. CDR1 SGDLS and CDR2 YYNGEE come from the germline V gene. Deletions cut 0 bases from V and 1 base from J, with 10 bases between. This CDR3 spans 15 amino acids. Libraries were prepared by immunoSEQ multiplex PCR; TCRdb keeps only in-frame clonotypes and omits some of them. The data show roughly 100,000 clones, about 90% seen once. Points from the study as a whole: Of the AZD1222 recipients, only 6 or 7 were seropositive at baseline. Unmutated variant regions reportedly attract nearly half of all spike-specific TCRs.

A remark on this clone: Its antigen is currently unknown.

This sequence joins TRBV9 and TRBJ1-1; a possible D gene is TRBD1 (5 bases). The TCR was taken from an adult in good health. Specimen: peripheral blood, collected on day 0 of AZD1222 vaccination. Written as DNA, the CDR3 is TGTGCCAGCAGCGTAGAAGGGGTGGCGAACACTGAAGCTTTCTTT. As protein: CASSVEGVANTEAFF.